These 5 T cell receptor beta chains were all obtained from the same sample, sequenced in a study of blood T cell repertoires in COVID-19. TCRdb keeps only in-frame clones here, not all; method: immunoSEQ multiplex PCR. The table records fewer than 110,000 clones, about 90% of them present only once. The specimen sequenced was peripheral blood. These receptors were taken from a woman under 40 with acute or convalescent COVID-19.

V usage is TRBV30 and J usage is TRBJ1-3; D perhaps matches TRBD1 (6 bases). Germline loops: CDR1 GTSNPN, CDR2 SVGIG (reference sequence). Trimming shortened V by 5 bases and J by 1 base, and 9 bases separated the two germline ends. The CDR3 is made up of 13 amino acids. The DNA for the CDR3 is TGTGCCTGGGGAACAGGGTCTGGAAACACCATATATTTT. Translating it yields CAWGTGSGNTIYF.

This clone was observed once. V usage is TRBV5-1 and J usage is TRBJ1-6; no definite D call. V lost 0 bases and J 0 bases, leaving 4 bases between the germline ends. The CDR3 sequence is 15 residues long. Per germline, CDR1 SGHRS and CDR2 YFSETQ. The CDR3 loop is CASSLDTSYNSPLHF. For the CDR3, the DNA is TGCGCCAGCAGCTTGGACACCTCCTATAATTCACCCCTCCACTTT.

The chain couples TRBV28 to TRBJ1-2, with D perhaps matching TRBD1 (5 bases). The V end was cut by 6 bases, the J end by 3 bases, with 14 bases between. CDR1 and CDR2 (germline): MDHEN, SYDVKM. The CDR3 sequence is 14 residues long. The CDR3 DNA reads as TGTGCCAGCAGACGGCCAGGGAGGGACTATGGCTACACCTTC. Its protein is CASRRPGRDYGYTF.

The chain uses TRBV4-3 and TRBJ2-1; 8 positions match TRBD2. The germline V gene has CDR1 LGHNA and CDR2 YSLEER. The V gene end was trimmed by 0 bases and the J gene end by 6 bases; junction bases not matched to a gene: 16. CDR3 length: 19 amino acids. Here the CDR3 reads CASSQDLFRGERESNEQFF. The CDR3 DNA reads TGCGCCAGCAGCCAAGATTTGTTTCGGGGGGAGCGGGAGAGCAATGAGCAGTTCTTC.

The CDR3 loop reads CAINPGSDYGYTF. DNA for the CDR3: TGTGCCATCAACCCCGGGAGCGACTATGGCTACACCTTC. This chain links TRBV10-3 with TRBJ1-2; D is undetermined. CDR3 length: 13 residues. V lost 7 bases and J 3 bases, leaving 12 bases between the germline ends. Germline V gene data show CDR1 as ENHRY and CDR2 as SYGVKD.